These 20 T cell receptor beta chains were all obtained from the same sample, sequenced in a study of metastatic and nonmetastatic thyroid tumors (dated by TCRdb to 2018 to 2021). None of the patients had been given any treatment before thyroid surgery. Library preparation employed PCR. Sequencing relied on an Illumina HiSeq 4000. TCRdb reworked the public reads: Q25 trimming with fastp, MiXCR clone assembly, productive beta chains retained. This sample comprises 4,500 to 6,000 clones, 28% of them detected only once. Jointly, the top ten make up about 15% of the sample. The sample consisted of adjacent normal tissue. The receptors here all came from a female donor with papillary thyroid cancer or a benign thyroid nodule (not recorded which). Some clones in this sample may be carry-over from other donors' samples.

As for this clone: This CDR3 is also generated by other DNA sequences in the sample. The genes are TRBV19 and TRBJ2-7; TRBD2 agrees at 8 bases. After removal of 5 bases from V and 3 bases from J, the junction contained 9 bases not matched to a gene. Germline V CDR1 and CDR2: LNHDA, SQIVND (reference sequence). This CDR3 is built from 15 residues. CDR3 nucleotides: TGTGCCAGTAGTTTGCCGGGACTAGGGGTCTACGAGCAGTACTTC. It yields the protein CASSLPGLGVYEQYF.

This clone has ten or more counts. This may arise from a read error, as a much more abundant clone is one base away. CDR3 sequence reads: CSARGPRQGTEAFF. In DNA form, the CDR3 reads TGCAGTGCTAGAGGTCCCAGACAGGGCACTGAAGCTTTCTTT. The V and J genes are TRBV20-1 and TRBJ1-1; the match to TRBD1 covers 7 bases. V trimming: 1 base; J trimming: 4 bases; junction bases outside the gene matches: 6. Looked up from germline, CDR1 is DFQATT and CDR2 is SNEGSKA (reference sequence). This CDR3 contains 14 residues.

This clone turned up a few times. Relative to the germline gene, one junction end is altered; a read error may explain this. The chain carries TRBV6-5 and TRBJ1-2; weak D call: TRBD1 (5 bases). The CDR3 covers 16 residues. Germline CDR1 is MNHEY and CDR2 is SVGAGI. The CDR3 here is CAISSLGNFGHDGYTF. CDR3 sequence (DNA): TGTGCCATCAGTTCTCTAGGGAATTTTGGACACGATGGCTACACCTTC.

The gene calls are TRBV7-6 and TRBJ2-5; TRBD1 matches at 8 bases. The J call is uncertain, as TRBJ2-1 better fits the DNA end. Germline CDR1 is SGHVS and CDR2 is FNYEAQ. The CDR3 consists of 14 residues. The CDR3 bases are TGTGCCAGCAGCCCCGGGACAGGCTACAATGAGCAGTTCTTC. This gives the protein CASSPGTGYNEQFF.

This clone was recorded a few times. The V gene is TRBV27, the J gene TRBJ2-1; D is undetermined. CDR1 is MNHEY, CDR2 SMNVEV, per germline (reference sequence). Deletions cut 8 bases from V and 8 bases from J, with 7 bases between. The CDR3 is 10 residues long. The CDR3 reads CASGFYEQFF. For the CDR3, the DNA is TGTGCCAGCGGATTCTATGAGCAGTTCTTC.

This chain links TRBV11-2 with TRBJ2-7; TRBD2 might be the D (6 bases). V was shortened by 3 bases and J by 0 bases, with 9 bases between the two germline ends. This CDR3 contains 14 residues. Germline CDR1 is SGHAT and CDR2 is FQNNGV. The CDR3 DNA follows: TGTGCCAGCAGCTTTCTCGGGGGCTCCTACGAGCAGTACTTC. It codes for CASSFLGGSYEQYF.

The chain combines TRBV5-1 with TRBJ2-2; D unresolved. Looked up from germline, CDR1 is SGHRS and CDR2 is YFSETQ. The CDR3 extends over 13 amino acids. V lost 1 base to trimming and J lost 5 bases, with 6 bases between them. CDR3 bases: TGCGCCAGCAGCTTGAAGCCGACCGGGGAGCTGTTTTTT. It encodes CASSLKPTGELFF.

This clone is a singleton in its sample. The CDR3 does not end in the conserved phenylalanine or tryptophan, so this is likely a read error. The rearrangement links TRBV6-2 or TRBV6-3 to TRBJ1-1, with a possible D match to TRBD1 (6 bases). CDR1 is MNHEY, CDR2 SVGEGT, per germline. The CDR3 spans 15 residues. Deletions cut 6 bases from V and 8 bases from J, with 22 bases between. The CDR3: CASRHRDTLRTEAFL. The DNA of the CDR3 is TGTGCCAGCAGACACCGGGACACCCTTAGGACCGAAGCTTTCTTA.

This clone was seen repeatedly, ten times or more. The genes are TRBV9 and TRBJ2-3; TRBD2 aligns across 14 bases. CDR3 length: 17 amino acids. Per the germline V gene, CDR1 is SGDLS and CDR2 is YYNGEE. J lost 3 bases, V lost 0 bases, and 3 bases had no gene match. CDR3 sequence reads: CASSVGTSGRITDTQYF. As DNA, the CDR3 is TGTGCCAGCAGCGTAGGGACTAGCGGGAGGATAACAGATACGCAGTATTTT.

By sample fraction, this clone is medium-sized. The junction and the germline gene differ at one end; a read error may be behind it. The V and J genes are TRBV2 and TRBJ2-6; the D call may be TRBD1 or TRBD2 (6 bases each). The length of the CDR3 is 13 residues. The germline V gene has CDR1 SNHLY and CDR2 FYNNEI. CDR3 sequence reads: CASTVSGANVPTF. CDR3 in DNA: TGTGCCAGCACCGTCTCGGGGGCCAACGTCCCGACTTTC.

V is TRBV6-1 and J is TRBJ2-7, with 14 nucleotides matching TRBD2. Germline trimming cut 2 bases from V and 8 bases from J; bases unmatched to any gene: 14. The CDR3 is 18 residues long. CDR1 and CDR2 (germline): MNHNS, SASEGT. CDR3 protein: CASSEQGFGGLAGVQQYV. The CDR3 coding sequence is TGTGCCAGCAGTGAACAGGGGTTTGGGGGACTAGCGGGAGTTCAGCAGTACGTC.

By proportion, this clone is medium-sized. The rearrangement links TRBV5-1 to TRBJ2-3, with D unclear. Germline assignment: CDR1 SGHRS and CDR2 YFSETQ. Trimming removed 0 bases from V and 3 bases from J, with 8 bases in between. The CDR3 extends over 14 amino acids. CDR3 sequence: CASSLDGVTDTQYF. The CDR3 nucleotides are TGCGCCAGCAGCTTGGACGGAGTAACAGATACGCAGTATTTT.

The gene calls are TRBV27 and TRBJ1-5; possibly TRBD1 for D (5 bases). Between the trimmed V and J ends, which lost 6 bases and 2 bases, there was a span of 14 bases. This CDR3 has 15 amino acids. Germline V gene sequence: CDR1 MNHEY, CDR2 SMNVEV (reference sequence). CDR3: CASRTSGGGNQPQHF. The CDR3 coding sequence is TGTGCCAGCAGAACCTCGGGAGGGGGCAATCAGCCCCAGCATTTT.

This clone is termed medium-sized (0.01 to 0.1%). The genes are TRBV6-1 and TRBJ2-2; TRBD2 matches at 8 bases. The germline V gene encodes CDR1 MNHNS and CDR2 SASEGT. This CDR3 contains 15 residues. V trimming: 8 bases; J trimming: 8 bases; junction bases outside the gene matches: 13. CDR3 region: CASSPRGGGTGELFF. The CDR3 DNA follows: TGTGCCAGCTCCCCTCGGGGGGGGGGGACGGGGGAGCTGTTTTTT.

As concerns this clone: The junction and the germline gene differ at one end; a read error may be behind it. The chain recombines TRBV10-1 with TRBJ2-5, with a weak D call TRBD1 (5 bases). Per germline, CDR1 WNHNN and CDR2 SYGVQD (reference sequence). The CDR3 is 15 residues long. The CDR3 DNA sequence: TGCGCGAGCAGTGTCGTACAGGAGAAGCAAGAGACCCAGTACTTC. It codes for CASSVVQEKQETQYF.

The chain links TRBV29-1 to TRBJ2-1, with D perhaps matching TRBD1 or TRBD2 (5 bases each). CDR3 size: 12 residues. Germline CDR1 is SQVTM and CDR2 is ANQGSEA. The DNA for the CDR3 is TGCGTCGGGATTCAGGGCTACAATGAGCAGTTCTTC. It specifies CVGIQGYNEQFF.

On this clone: Other DNA sequences within the sample encode an identical CDR3. This rearrangement joins TRBV20-1 to TRBJ2-7; TRBD1 matches at 8 bases. The V and J ends lost 6 bases and 4 bases, in that order; junction bases with no gene match: 5. CDR1 is DFQATT and CDR2 is SNEGSKA in the germline V gene (reference sequence). The CDR3 has 12 residues. CDR3 loop: CSAIGQGYEQYF. CDR3 DNA: TGCAGTGCAATAGGACAGGGATACGAGCAGTACTTC.

This clone is categorized as medium-sized (0.01 to 0.1%). J is TRBJ2-3 and V is TRBV5-1; 12 bases align to TRBD1. V lost 2 bases, J lost 6 bases, and 10 bases stayed unmatched. The germline gives CDR1 SGHRS, CDR2 YFSETQ. The CDR3 is 17 residues long. CDR3 region: CASSFVTGTGGFDTQYF. The CDR3 coding sequence is TGCGCCAGCAGCTTCGTCACCGGGACAGGGGGCTTCGATACGCAGTATTTT.

This clone was recorded only once. The rearrangement uses TRBV11-2 and TRBJ2-7; 11 bases align to TRBD2. Germline-derived CDR1 and CDR2 are SGHAT and FQNNGV. CDR3 length: 16 residues. After removal of 3 bases from V and 2 bases from J, the junction contained 6 bases not matched to a gene. As DNA, the CDR3 is TGTGCCAGCAGCTTTTACCAGACTAGCGGGACCTACGAGCAGTACTTC. Its translation: CASSFYQTSGTYEQYF.

Judged by abundance, this clone is medium-sized. The rearrangement links TRBV2 to TRBJ2-1; D perhaps matches TRBD2 (5 bases). Germline loops: CDR1 SNHLY, CDR2 FYNNEI. The V end lost 3 bases, the J end lost 3 bases, and 12 bases lay between the germline ends. This CDR3 comprises 15 residues. The CDR3 loop is CASSDSSRVYNEQFF. The CDR3 coding sequence is TGTGCCAGCAGTGACTCTAGCCGGGTCTACAATGAGCAGTTCTTC.